The T cell receptor (beta chain) under discussion was sequenced for a study of regulatory T cells in long-lasting Graves disease. At least ten counts were recorded for this clonotype. Its antigen remains unknown. In building TCR beta libraries, iRepertoire HTBI primers were used together with Arm-PCR of CDR3 regions. MiXCR was run by TCRdb on the multiplex PCR reads, yielding one entry per CDR3 protein. The sample carries 580,000 or so distinct CDR3 sequences, 15% to 20% recorded once. General observations from the study: Persistent disease exhibited a predilection for TRBV28, TRBJ1-2 and TRBJ2-5.

Trimming left V 1 base short and J 7 bases short, with 11 bases between. This CDR3 has 14 amino acids. Germline values: CDR1 LNHDA, CDR2 SQIVND (reference sequence). Time point described: newly diagnosed GD, antithyroid drugs for less than 3 months. RNA from PBMCs was the source of the TCR library. These same data were also listed under a study on T cells in Graves' hyperthyroidism and ophthalmopathy. Per that paper: Also found in blood were most expanded thyroid clonotypes above 0.001.

V gene TRBV19 combines with J gene TRBJ2-1; the D is unclear. This specimen was peripheral blood mononuclear cells (PBMCs), taken at new diagnosis, from a patient treated with antithyroid drugs. The clonotype originates from a young man with Graves disease. The CDR3 here is CASSIGGAENEQFF. CDR3 nucleotide sequence: TGTGCCAGTAGTATAGGCGGAGCCGAGAATGAGCAGTTCTTC.